A selection of T cell receptor beta chains follows, all from one sample in a study of shared T cell receptors in the human thymus. The assay was immunoSEQ multiplex PCR, and TCRdb's table has in-frame clones only and misses some. Of hundreds of thousands of clones listed, approximately 78% are singletons. These data also formed part of another study, on human thymus T cells.

Sequenced: thymocytes. These TCRs come from a boy in the first two years of life with a congenital heart defect. Each CDR3 is given with its conserved first and last residue. Fields, in order: J gene, V gene, clone size, D gene, CDR3 DNA, CDR3 protein. D genes are given only for firm matches. Clone size is shown for a subset of rows, as once, few, many or a class of expanded clone.

j_call: TRBJ2-1
v_call: TRBV25-1
clone_size: once
d_call: TRBD2
cdr3_nt: TGTGCCAGCAGCTATCTAGCGGGGGGAGGGAATGAGCAGTTCTTC
cdr3_aa: CASSYLAGGGNEQFF

j_call: TRBJ2-7
v_call: TRBV7-9
clone_size: -
d_call: -
cdr3_nt: TGTGCCAGCAGCTTAGAATACTACGAGCAGTACTTC
cdr3_aa: CASSLEYYEQYF

j_call: TRBJ2-1
v_call: TRBV5-4
clone_size: -
d_call: -
cdr3_nt: TGTGCCAGCAGCTTGGAACAGGGGGGGTACAATGAGCAGTTCTTC
cdr3_aa: CASSLEQGGYNEQFF

j_call: TRBJ1-5
v_call: TRBV7-9
clone_size: -
d_call: -
cdr3_nt: TGTGCCAGCAGCTTAGCCGTACAGGTCGGAGGCAATCAGCCCCAGCATTTT
cdr3_aa: CASSLAVQVGGNQPQHF

j_call: TRBJ2-3
v_call: TRBV29-1
clone_size: once
d_call: TRBD2
cdr3_nt: TGCAGCTCCGGGACTAGCGGGACCCCTATCACCACAGATACGCAGTATTTT
cdr3_aa: CSSGTSGTPITTDTQYF

j_call: TRBJ2-5
v_call: TRBV18
clone_size: -
d_call: TRBD2
cdr3_nt: TGTGCCAGCTCACCTAGCGGGAGGGCCAGGGAGACCCAGTACTTC
cdr3_aa: CASSPSGRARETQYF

j_call: TRBJ2-1
v_call: TRBV7-9
clone_size: few
d_call: -
cdr3_nt: TGTGCCAGCAGCTTAAGGAAGGGAGAGGGGGTCAATGAGCAGTTCTTC
cdr3_aa: CASSLRKGEGVNEQFF

j_call: TRBJ1-1
v_call: TRBV7-9
clone_size: -
d_call: -
cdr3_nt: TGTGCCAGCAGTTCTAGGGGCGGGGGACTGGGTGTAGGTGAAGCTTTCTTT
cdr3_aa: CASSSRGGGLGVGEAFF

j_call: TRBJ1-1
v_call: TRBV19
clone_size: -
d_call: TRBD1
cdr3_nt: TGTGCCAGTAGTGCACAGGGGGCGCGGACTGAAGCTTTCTTT
cdr3_aa: CASSAQGARTEAFF

j_call: TRBJ2-5
v_call: TRBV6-1
clone_size: -
d_call: -
cdr3_nt: TGTGCCAGCACCAGAAAAGAGACCCAGTACTTC
cdr3_aa: CASTRKETQYF

j_call: TRBJ2-7
v_call: TRBV28
clone_size: -
d_call: -
cdr3_nt: TGTGCCAGCACCCCCGGGACACGCGCCTACGAGCAGTACTTC
cdr3_aa: CASTPGTRAYEQYF

j_call: TRBJ2-3
v_call: TRBV10-1
clone_size: -
d_call: TRBD2
cdr3_nt: TGCGCCAGCAGCCCCGACGGACTAGCCGATACGCAGTATTTT
cdr3_aa: CASSPDGLADTQYF

j_call: TRBJ1-1
v_call: TRBV29-1
clone_size: -
d_call: -
cdr3_nt: TGCAGCGTTGGGGGGACACGCGACATGAACACTGAAGCTTTCTTT
cdr3_aa: CSVGGTRDMNTEAFF

j_call: TRBJ2-1
v_call: TRBV4-3
clone_size: few
d_call: -
cdr3_nt: TGCGCCAGCAGCCAACGGGGCCGGGAGCCCGATGAGCAGTTCTTC
cdr3_aa: CASSQRGREPDEQFF

j_call: TRBJ1-2
v_call: TRBV6-1
clone_size: once
d_call: TRBD1
cdr3_nt: TGTGCCATCTCGGGACAGTTAGCTAACTATGGCCACACCTTC
cdr3_aa: CAISGQLANYGHTF

j_call: TRBJ1-5
v_call: TRBV5-6
clone_size: -
d_call: TRBD1
cdr3_nt: TGTGCCAGCAGCTCGGGGACAGGGGTTTATCAGCCCCAGCATTTT
cdr3_aa: CASSSGTGVYQPQHF

j_call: TRBJ2-7
v_call: TRBV5-1
clone_size: once
d_call: TRBD1
cdr3_nt: TGCGCCAGCAGCCAGGGACAGGGGTTGGCTCCCTACGAGCAGTACTTC
cdr3_aa: CASSQGQGLAPYEQYF

j_call: TRBJ2-3
v_call: TRBV13
clone_size: -
d_call: TRBD2
cdr3_nt: TGTGCCAGCAGCTTCGTGGGAGGGCCATCAGCCGATACGCAGTATTTT
cdr3_aa: CASSFVGGPSADTQYF

j_call: TRBJ1-5
v_call: TRBV7-2
clone_size: -
d_call: -
cdr3_nt: TGTGCCAGCAGCCTTTCCGGGACACTTTATAGCAATCAGCCCCAGCATTTT
cdr3_aa: CASSLSGTLYSNQPQHF

j_call: TRBJ1-1
v_call: TRBV4-3
clone_size: -
d_call: TRBD1
cdr3_nt: TGCGCCAGCAGCCAGAGCTGGGACAGGGGTATAGACACTGAAGCTTTCTTT
cdr3_aa: CASSQSWDRGIDTEAFF

j_call: TRBJ2-1
v_call: TRBV5-6
clone_size: -
d_call: TRBD1
cdr3_nt: TGTGCCAGCAGCTTCGACAGGGGCCCCTACAATGAGCAGTTCTTC
cdr3_aa: CASSFDRGPYNEQFF

j_call: TRBJ2-7
v_call: TRBV10-3
clone_size: few
d_call: -
cdr3_nt: TGTGCCACCAAGGACACCTCCTACGAGCAGTACTTC
cdr3_aa: CATKDTSYEQYF

j_call: TRBJ2-1
v_call: TRBV5-1
clone_size: -
d_call: TRBD2
cdr3_nt: TGCGCCAGCAGCTTGGAGGGACTAGCTCTCTACAATGAGCAGTTCTTC
cdr3_aa: CASSLEGLALYNEQFF

j_call: TRBJ1-2
v_call: TRBV4-3
clone_size: -
d_call: -
cdr3_nt: TGCGCCAGCAGCCCGACCGGGGTTGACTATGGCTACACCTTC
cdr3_aa: CASSPTGVDYGYTF

j_call: TRBJ2-1
v_call: TRBV15
clone_size: -
d_call: -
cdr3_nt: TGTGCCACCAGCAGACGTCACCAGTGCGGTGAGCAGTTCTTC
cdr3_aa: CATSRRHQCGEQFF

j_call: TRBJ2-7
v_call: TRBV29-1
clone_size: -
d_call: TRBD2
cdr3_nt: TGCAGCGTCCATAGCGGGAGGCCCACCTACGAGCAGTACTTC
cdr3_aa: CSVHSGRPTYEQYF

j_call: TRBJ1-1
v_call: TRBV12-5
clone_size: -
d_call: -
cdr3_nt: TGTGCTAGTGGTTTCTCGGGAACTGAAGCTTTCTTT
cdr3_aa: CASGFSGTEAFF

j_call: TRBJ2-5
v_call: TRBV7-2
clone_size: once
d_call: TRBD2
cdr3_nt: TGTGCCAGCAGCTTAGTAGGAGCGGGGGGCCGCCCTGGGGAGACCCAGTACTTC
cdr3_aa: CASSLVGAGGRPGETQYF

j_call: TRBJ2-7
v_call: TRBV27
clone_size: -
d_call: TRBD2
cdr3_nt: TGTGCCAGCAGTACCCAATCAGCGGGGAGCTCCTACGAGCAGTACTTC
cdr3_aa: CASSTQSAGSSYEQYF

j_call: TRBJ2-1
v_call: TRBV4-1
clone_size: -
d_call: TRBD2
cdr3_nt: TGCGCCAGCAGCCAAGAAGGACTAGCGGGAGGGAGGGAGAATGAGCAGTTCTTC
cdr3_aa: CASSQEGLAGGRENEQFF

j_call: TRBJ2-1
v_call: TRBV27
clone_size: -
d_call: TRBD2
cdr3_nt: TGTGCCAGCAGTGCCTTAGCGGGTAGCTCCTACAATGAGCAGTTCTTC
cdr3_aa: CASSALAGSSYNEQFF

j_call: TRBJ1-2
v_call: TRBV2
clone_size: -
d_call: -
cdr3_nt: TGTGCCAGCAGTGGGCGGAGCTATGGCTACACCTTC
cdr3_aa: CASSGRSYGYTF

j_call: TRBJ2-1
v_call: TRBV7-2
clone_size: -
d_call: TRBD2
cdr3_nt: TGTGCCAGCAGCTCGACTAGCGTCTACAATGAGCAGTTCTTC
cdr3_aa: CASSSTSVYNEQFF

j_call: TRBJ1-1
v_call: TRBV7-9
clone_size: -
d_call: -
cdr3_nt: TGTGCCAGCAAAACCATGCGAGCTGAAGCTTTCTTT
cdr3_aa: CASKTMRAEAFF

j_call: TRBJ2-4
v_call: TRBV15
clone_size: -
d_call: -
cdr3_nt: TGTGCCACCAGTAAAACGGGCCCCCCAGGGAACATTCAGTACTTC
cdr3_aa: CATSKTGPPGNIQYF

j_call: TRBJ2-1
v_call: TRBV5-6
clone_size: -
d_call: -
cdr3_nt: TGTGCCAGCAGCCCAAGGGACAACTACAATGAGCAGTTCTTC
cdr3_aa: CASSPRDNYNEQFF

j_call: TRBJ2-7
v_call: TRBV28
clone_size: -
d_call: -
cdr3_nt: TGTGCCAGCATGGGACACTACGAGCAGTACTTC
cdr3_aa: CASMGHYEQYF

j_call: TRBJ2-4
v_call: TRBV6-1
clone_size: -
d_call: -
cdr3_nt: TGTGCCAGCAGTAACGGCGGGCCCAAAAACATTCAGTACTTC
cdr3_aa: CASSNGGPKNIQYF

j_call: TRBJ2-7
v_call: TRBV28
clone_size: -
d_call: -
cdr3_nt: TGTGCCAGCAGTTTGAGTGGGCAGCAGTACTTC
cdr3_aa: CASSLSGQQYF

j_call: TRBJ2-5
v_call: TRBV6-5
clone_size: -
d_call: -
cdr3_nt: TGTGCCAGCAGTTACTCGGGTAGCACAAAGACCCAGTACTTC
cdr3_aa: CASSYSGSTKTQYF

j_call: TRBJ2-7
v_call: TRBV27
clone_size: once
d_call: TRBD2
cdr3_nt: TGTGCCAGCAGTTTATCCGCTAGCGGGGGGACCTACGAGCAGTACTTC
cdr3_aa: CASSLSASGGTYEQYF

j_call: TRBJ1-6
v_call: TRBV25-1
clone_size: -
d_call: -
cdr3_nt: TGTGCCAGCAGTGAATCCGAGTCACCCCTCCACTTT
cdr3_aa: CASSESESPLHF

j_call: TRBJ2-7
v_call: TRBV18
clone_size: -
d_call: -
cdr3_nt: TGTGCCAGCTCAGTAACTCCCGGGAGCATCTCCTACGAGCAGTACTTC
cdr3_aa: CASSVTPGSISYEQYF

j_call: TRBJ2-2
v_call: TRBV4-2
clone_size: -
d_call: -
cdr3_nt: TGTGCCAGCAGCCAAAGCGCCGGGGTGGGCACCGGGGAGCTGTTTTTT
cdr3_aa: CASSQSAGVGTGELFF

j_call: TRBJ2-7
v_call: TRBV6-6
clone_size: -
d_call: TRBD1
cdr3_nt: TGTGCCAGCAGTACACCGACAGGGGGTTGGTACGAGCAGTACTTC
cdr3_aa: CASSTPTGGWYEQYF

j_call: TRBJ2-1
v_call: TRBV4-2
clone_size: -
d_call: TRBD2
cdr3_nt: TGTGCCAGCAGCCAAGATGTAGCGGGAGGGCCCGTAGATGAGCAGTTCTTC
cdr3_aa: CASSQDVAGGPVDEQFF

j_call: TRBJ1-4
v_call: TRBV4-3
clone_size: -
d_call: TRBD1
cdr3_nt: TGCGCCAGCAGCCAAGATAGAAGGGACAGGTTAACTTCGGGACTGTTTTTT
cdr3_aa: CASSQDRRDRLTSGLFF

j_call: TRBJ2-1
v_call: TRBV11-3
clone_size: -
d_call: TRBD1
cdr3_nt: TGTGCCAGCAGCTCGAAGGGGGAGACAGGGCACTACAATGAGCAGTTCTTC
cdr3_aa: CASSSKGETGHYNEQFF

j_call: TRBJ2-7
v_call: TRBV6-1
clone_size: -
d_call: -
cdr3_nt: TGTGCCAGCTCAGGGGTAACCCCCGCCCACGAGCAGTACTTC
cdr3_aa: CASSGVTPAHEQYF